Presented here are 14 T cell receptor beta chains from one specimen sequenced in a study of T cells in tuberculosis. Clones were sequenced by immunoSEQ multiplex PCR, and TCRdb holds only the in-frame ones, with some missing. The top ten hold 6.1% of the sample, which has tens of thousands of clones, around 90% seen once. Sequences were obtained from PBMCs. Receptors originate from a donor aged 10-29 years with latent tuberculosis or without tuberculosis infection.

The chain carries TRBV19 and TRBJ2-2; D gene unclear. Germline CDR1 reads LNHDA; CDR2 reads SQIVND (reference sequence). This CDR3 contains 14 residues. Between the trimmed V and J ends, which lost 4 bases and 6 bases, there was a span of 12 bases. The CDR3 loop is CASSTQSRAGELFF. CDR3 DNA: TGTGCCAGTAGTACACAAAGTCGGGCCGGGGAGCTGTTTTTT.

This clone was seen only a few times. The chain uses TRBV5-1 and TRBJ1-1; 9 bases align to TRBD1. Germline V gives CDR1 SGHRS, CDR2 YFSETQ. The CDR3 has 18 amino acids. Trimming cost V 1 base and J 5 bases; bases outside gene matches: 15. As DNA, the CDR3 is TGCGCCAGCAGCTTGCTAAAGGGACAGGGCTTTCAGGGAACTGAAGCTTTCTTT. As protein: CASSLLKGQGFQGTEAFF.

V gene TRBV6-6 combines with J gene TRBJ2-7; TRBD2 matches at 13 bases. The germline CDR1 and CDR2 sequences are MNHNY and SVGAGI (reference sequence). Germline trimming cut 4 bases from V and 9 bases from J; bases unmatched to any gene: 6. The CDR3 is 14 residues long. In DNA, the CDR3 is TGTGCCAGCAGTTTACTAGCGGGGGGGAGAGTGCAGTACTTC. Translation gives CASSLLAGGRVQYF.

V is TRBV19 and J is TRBJ1-4; 7 nucleotides line up with TRBD1. This CDR3 comprises 16 residues. CDR1 is LNHDA and CDR2 is SQIVND in the germline V gene (reference sequence). Trimming removed 5 bases from V and 0 bases from J; junction bases left unmatched: 6. The CDR3 DNA follows: TGTGCCAGTAGTCCAGACAGGGTTGCAACTAATGAAAAACTGTTTTTT. Amino acids: CASSPDRVATNEKLFF.

The chain has TRBV7-9 and TRBJ2-3, with D possibly TRBD1 on 6 matching bases. Germline-derived CDR1 and CDR2 are SEHNR and FQNEAQ (reference sequence). Trimming removed 5 bases from V and 0 bases from J, with 15 bases in between. This CDR3 spans 16 amino acids. The CDR3: CASSLHRAASTDTQYF. The DNA for the CDR3 is TGTGCCAGCAGCCTACACAGGGCCGCTAGCACAGATACGCAGTATTTT.

This rearrangement joins TRBV9 to TRBJ2-2; 11 positions match TRBD2. The V and J ends lost 6 bases and 3 bases, in that order; junction bases with no gene match: 7. The CDR3 loop spans 16 amino acids. Germline V CDR1 and CDR2: SGDLS, YYNGEE. The CDR3 region has the DNA TGTGCCAGCACCTCTAGCGGGGGGCTCGACACCGGGGAGCTGTTTTTT. This gives the protein CASTSSGGLDTGELFF.

The genes are TRBV6-9 and TRBJ2-7; TRBD2 might be the D (5 bases). Per the germline V gene, CDR1 is MNHGY and CDR2 is SVAAGI. There are 14 residues in the CDR3. Trimming took 3 bases from V and 4 from J, leaving 13 bases between them. The CDR3 loop reads CASSYGVGRYEQYF. CDR3 sequence (DNA): TGTGCCAGCAGTTACGGGGTGGGTCGGTACGAGCAGTACTTC.

The rearrangement uses TRBV4-3 and TRBJ2-3, with D perhaps matching TRBD2 (5 bases). Looked up from germline, CDR1 is LGHNA and CDR2 is YSLEER. Trimming shortened V by 6 bases and J by 4 bases, and 11 bases separated the two germline ends. The CDR3 length is 13 residues. Written as DNA, the CDR3 is TGCGCCAGCAGTCAAAGGCGGGCAGATACGCAGTATTTT. Amino acid sequence: CASSQRRADTQYF.

The chain is built from TRBV27 and TRBJ2-7, with a possible D match to TRBD1 (6 bases). From germline, CDR1 is MNHEY and CDR2 SMNVEV (reference sequence). The CDR3 runs to 12 residues. V lost 5 bases and J lost 12, with 17 bases in between. The CDR3 DNA sequence: TGTGCCAGCAGTCCGAAGGACAGAGGCAGGTACTTC. The encoded protein is CASSPKDRGRYF.

This clone showed up just once. The genes are TRBV28 and TRBJ2-1; no clear D. The V and J ends lost 5 bases and 0 bases respectively, with 17 bases between them. In germline, CDR1 is MDHEN, CDR2 SYDVKM. The CDR3 has 17 residues. For the CDR3, the DNA is TGTGCCAGCAGTCCGCCACACTTGAGGAGCTCCTACAATGAGCAGTTCTTC. Protein product: CASSPPHLRSSYNEQFF.

This sequence joins TRBV5-1 and TRBJ2-2, with TRBD1 matching over 9 bases. From germline, CDR1 is SGHRS and CDR2 YFSETQ. V was clipped by 5 bases and J by 1 base; unmatched bases: 9. There are 17 residues in the CDR3. The CDR3 is CASRKAMTGGNTGELFF. The CDR3 nucleotides are TGCGCCAGCAGAAAGGCTATGACAGGGGGGAACACCGGGGAGCTGTTTTTT.

The chain carries TRBV6-1 and TRBJ1-2; 11 bases line up with TRBD1. The CDR3 spans 14 residues. V gave up 7 bases and J gave up 8 bases; unmatched junction bases: 9. Per germline, CDR1 MNHNS and CDR2 SASEGT. In nucleotides, the CDR3 is TGTGCCAGCACTAAAACCGGGACAGGGGGAGGCTACACCTTC. It encodes CASTKTGTGGGYTF.

The CDR3 sequence is CASSIRGSTGELFF. Written as DNA, the CDR3 is TGTGCCAGTAGTATCAGGGGAAGTACCGGGGAGCTGTTTTTT. This sequence joins TRBV19 and TRBJ2-2; TRBD1 might be the D (6 bases). The CDR3 is 14 amino acids. The germline V gene has CDR1 LNHDA and CDR2 SQIVND (reference sequence). The V end lost 3 bases, the J end lost 5 bases, and 10 bases lay between the germline ends. The full variable domain, rest sourced from reference TRBV19 and TRBJ2-2, is DGGITQSPKYLFRKEGQNVTLSCEQNLNHDAMYWYRQDPGQGLRLIYYSQIVNDFQKGDIAEGYSVSREKKESFPLTVTSAQKNPTAFYLCASSIRGSTGELFFGEGSRLTVL.

This chain links TRBV14 with TRBJ2-5; 8 bases are a match to TRBD1. CDR1 is SGHDN and CDR2 is FVKESK in the germline V gene. This CDR3 is 18 amino acids long. The V and J ends lost 3 bases and 2 bases, in that order; junction bases with no gene match: 14. This CDR3 reads CASSQDGAGGYVQETQYF. CDR3 in DNA: TGTGCCAGCAGCCAGGATGGGGCAGGGGGCTACGTTCAAGAGACCCAGTACTTC.